The 14 T cell receptor beta chains given below trace back to one sample, sequenced in a study of cytomegalovirus exposure and HLA in healthy donors. Repertoires were generated with immunoSEQ multiplex PCR, while TCRdb's copy carries only in-frame clones and drops some. This sample has about 120,000 clones, with more than 75% found just once. Material for sequencing was PBMCs. The receptors stem from a young man in good health and CMV-seronegative.

V gene TRBV7-9 combines with J gene TRBJ2-1; tentative D call: TRBD2 (5 bases). The V end was cut by 5 bases, the J end by 8 bases, with 16 bases between. Per germline, CDR1 SEHNR and CDR2 FQNEAQ (reference sequence). This CDR3 is 14 amino acids long. CDR3 DNA: TGTGCCAGCAGCCCCAAGGTGAGGGCCGATGAGCAGTTCTTC. Translated, it gives CASSPKVRADEQFF.

The chain recombines TRBV19 with TRBJ2-1; weak D call: TRBD2 (5 bases). Trimming took off 4 bases at V and 3 bases at J, with 13 bases between the two ends. Germline V gene data show CDR1 as LNHDA and CDR2 as SQIVND (reference sequence). This CDR3 spans 15 amino acids. The CDR3 coding sequence is TGTGCCAGTAGTACGAAGCGGCAACTCTACAATGAGCAGTTCTTC. Translating gives CASSTKRQLYNEQFF.

This chain links TRBV6-5 with TRBJ1-4; D is uncertain. This CDR3 has 15 amino acids. Germline V gene lookup returns CDR1 MNHEY and CDR2 SVGAGI. V shed 5 bases and J shed 5 bases, with 15 bases lying between them. CDR3 loop: CASSPFGLSNEKLFF. CDR3 nucleotide sequence: TGTGCCAGCAGTCCTTTCGGACTTTCGAATGAAAAACTGTTTTTT.

In this sample, this clone turned up once. The chain couples TRBV30 to TRBJ2-3, with D possibly TRBD2 on 5 matching bases. The germline V gene has CDR1 GTSNPN and CDR2 SVGIG (reference sequence). Trimming pared 4 bases from V and 3 bases from J, leaving 17 bases between. This CDR3 is built from 15 residues. This CDR3 reads CAWKRGDIETDTQYF. Here the CDR3 DNA reads TGTGCCTGGAAACGGGGAGACATTGAAACAGATACGCAGTATTTT.

CDR3 in DNA: TGCGCCAGCAGCTCGGGTAATCGGACTGGGAGGAGGACCCAGTACTTC. It encodes CASSSGNRTGRRTQYF. V is TRBV5-1 and J is TRBJ2-5, with a possible D match to TRBD2 (6 bases). This CDR3 region has 16 residues. Per germline, CDR1 SGHRS and CDR2 YFSETQ. Deletions cut 3 bases from V and 7 bases from J, with 22 bases between.

V is TRBV7-9 and J is TRBJ2-2; possibly TRBD2 for D (5 bases). Germline V gene lookup returns CDR1 SEHNR and CDR2 FQNEAQ (reference sequence). The V gene lost 5 bases and the J gene lost 2 bases, with 12 bases spanning the gap. CDR3 size: 15 residues. The CDR3 DNA reads TGTGCCAGCAGCCCTACGACTACAAACACCGGGGAGCTGTTTTTT. This codes for CASSPTTTNTGELFF. The complete variable domain, with remaining parts taken from reference TRBV7-9 and TRBJ2-2, reads DTGVSQNPRHKITKRGQNVTFRCDPISEHNRLYWYRQTLGQGPEFLTYFQNEAQLEKSRLLSDRFSAERPKGSFSTLEIQRTEQGDSAMYLCASSPTTTNTGELFFGEGSRLTVL.

The chain links TRBV6-5 to TRBJ2-7; 7 bases fit TRBD1. This CDR3 is 13 amino acids long. Germline CDR1 reads MNHEY; CDR2 reads SVGAGI. Trimming cost V 6 bases and J 1 base; bases outside gene matches: 3. The DNA for the CDR3 is TGTGCCAGCAGCCGGACAGGTTCCTACGAGCAGTACTTC. Translating it yields CASSRTGSYEQYF.

The chain is built from TRBV7-2 and TRBJ2-1; D ambiguous. The CDR3 totals 14 residues. From germline, CDR1 is SGHTA and CDR2 FQGNSA. V lost 3 bases and J lost 6, with 12 bases in between. The CDR3 loop is CASSFREGVNEQFF. Written as DNA, the CDR3 is TGTGCCAGCAGCTTTCGAGAAGGAGTCAATGAGCAGTTCTTC.

The chain combines TRBV10-1 with TRBJ2-7; 12 bases are a match to TRBD2. The CDR3 is 16 residues long. Looked up from germline, CDR1 is WNHNN and CDR2 is SYGVQD (reference sequence). V shed 3 bases, J shed 1 base, and the junction held 4 bases outside the gene matches. The CDR3, as DNA: TGCGCCAGCAGTGATCTAGCGGGAGGGCCGTCCTACGAGCAGTACTTC. This translates into CASSDLAGGPSYEQYF.

CDR3 region: CASSPTGTDSEAFF. Written as DNA, the CDR3 is TGCGCCAGCAGCCCAACCGGGACAGACTCTGAAGCTTTCTTT. The V call is TRBV5-1, the J call TRBJ1-1; 7 bases line up with TRBD1. The length of the CDR3 is 14 residues. Germline V gives CDR1 SGHRS, CDR2 YFSETQ. V lost 4 bases and J lost 6; bases outside the gene matches: 9.

The genes are TRBV10-3 and TRBJ2-2; D may be TRBD2 (5 bases). V lost 6 bases and J 5 bases, leaving 13 bases between the germline ends. The CDR3 is made up of 14 amino acids. Looked up from germline, CDR1 is ENHRY and CDR2 is SYGVKD. CDR3 sequence: CAIRTGVNTGELFF. The CDR3 DNA reads as TGTGCCATCAGAACCGGGGTGAATACCGGGGAGCTGTTTTTT.

This chain joins TRBV19 and TRBJ1-1; 9 positions match TRBD1. After removal of 0 bases from V and 4 bases from J, the junction contained 0 bases not matched to a gene. This CDR3 region has 14 residues. In germline, CDR1 is LNHDA, CDR2 SQIVND (reference sequence). CDR3 DNA sequence: TGTGCCAGTAGTATAGAGACAGGGGGCACTGAAGCTTTCTTT. This encodes CASSIETGGTEAFF.

In the case of this clone: One end of the junction is discordant with germline, which a read error may explain. This chain links TRBV6-5 with TRBJ2-3; TRBD2 matches 13 bases. Germline V gene sequence: CDR1 MNHEY, CDR2 SVGAGI. The CDR3 loop spans 16 amino acids. This CDR3 reads CASSNSGLAGVDTQYF. CDR3 nucleotides: TGTGCCAGCAGTAACTCAGGACTAGCGGGAGTAGATACGCAGTATTTT.

The genes are TRBV11-3 and TRBJ2-5; TRBD1 aligns across 8 bases. The CDR3 loop spans 15 amino acids. Per germline, CDR1 SGHNT and CDR2 YENEEA. V lost 0 bases, J lost 7 bases, and 7 bases stayed unmatched. As DNA, the CDR3 is TGTGCCAGCAGCTTAGACGGTGACAGGGGAGGGACCCAGTACTTC. This gives the protein CASSLDGDRGGTQYF.